The sequence of this T cell receptor beta chain was determined in a study of shared clonotypes between healthy human individuals. Sequencing was at deep level. Clones were read by immunoSEQ multiplex PCR, and TCRdb kept only the in-frame ones, dropping some. The repertoire holds roughly 2.4 million clones, with around 95% as singletons. General observations from the study: The rarefaction results pointed to incomplete sorted-subset sequencing despite large depth.

Worth noting for this clone: Its antigen remains unidentified.

CDR3 length: 15 amino acids. The germline V gene encodes CDR1 SGHTA and CDR2 FQGNSA. Trimming took off 5 bases at V and 4 bases at J, with 15 bases between the two ends. The chain uses TRBV7-2 and TRBJ1-5; maybe TRBD1 (5 bases). Input material: naive CD4+ T cells sorted from blood. Subset described: CD45RA+ positively selected. This sequence originates from a man in his late teens or twenties in good health. CDR3 amino acids: CASSPQGPINQPQHF. Written as DNA, the CDR3 is TGTGCCAGCAGCCCGCAGGGTCCGATTAATCAGCCCCAGCATTTT.